This is a list of T cell receptor beta chains from one sample in a study of blood T cell repertoires in COVID-19. Some clones are missing from TCRdb's copy, which holds only in-frame ones; the method was immunoSEQ multiplex PCR. The sample lists 130,000 to 150,000 clones, roughly four fifths occurring once. The sequencing input was peripheral blood. These receptors originate from an elderly woman in a cohort sampled during active or convalescent COVID-19. Each CDR3 is given with its conserved first and last residue. D genes are given only for firm matches. A clone size is listed for some rows: how often the clone was seen (once, few, many), or a class if it is expanded.

v_call: TRBV21-1; j_call: TRBJ2-7; clone_size: NA; d_call: NA; cdr3_aa: CASSKATGTSYEQYF; cdr3_nt: TGTGCCAGCAGCAAAGCAACAGGGACGAGCTACGAGCAGTACTTC
v_call: TRBV5-1; j_call: TRBJ1-1; clone_size: few; d_call: NA; cdr3_aa: CASSVEGGAEAFF; cdr3_nt: TGCGCCAGCAGCGTCGAGGGTGGGGCTGAAGCTTTCTTT
v_call: TRBV5-1; j_call: TRBJ1-2; clone_size: NA; d_call: NA; cdr3_aa: CASSLGQGGYGYTF; cdr3_nt: TGCGCCAGCAGCTTGGGGCAGGGCGGCTATGGCTACACCTTC
v_call: TRBV5-4; j_call: TRBJ2-5; clone_size: NA; d_call: TRBD2; cdr3_aa: CASSPGTSLETQYF; cdr3_nt: TGTGCCAGCAGCCCCGGGACTAGTCTAGAGACCCAGTACTTC
v_call: TRBV9; j_call: TRBJ2-1; clone_size: NA; d_call: TRBD2; cdr3_aa: CASSVSGGNNEQFF; cdr3_nt: TGTGCCAGCAGCGTAAGCGGGGGAAACAATGAGCAGTTCTTC
v_call: TRBV30; j_call: TRBJ1-4; clone_size: NA; d_call: TRBD1; cdr3_aa: CAGTGDDNEKLFF; cdr3_nt: TGTGCCGGGACAGGGGACGATAATGAAAAACTGTTTTTT
v_call: TRBV27; j_call: TRBJ1-4; clone_size: NA; d_call: NA; cdr3_aa: CASSFFSGEKLFF; cdr3_nt: TGTGCCAGCAGTTTCTTTTCCGGTGAAAAACTGTTTTTT
v_call: TRBV2; j_call: TRBJ2-5; clone_size: few; d_call: TRBD2; cdr3_aa: CASAGTRGVATQYF; cdr3_nt: TGTGCCAGTGCCGGGACTAGAGGGGTCGCGACCCAGTACTTC
v_call: TRBV9; j_call: TRBJ1-2; clone_size: NA; d_call: NA; cdr3_aa: CASSATQGSGYTF; cdr3_nt: TGTGCCAGCAGCGCAACACAGGGTTCTGGCTACACCTTC
v_call: TRBV19; j_call: TRBJ1-5; clone_size: NA; d_call: TRBD1; cdr3_aa: CASSTGALNQPQHF; cdr3_nt: TGTGCCAGTTCGACAGGGGCCCTAAATCAGCCCCAGCATTTT
v_call: TRBV9; j_call: TRBJ2-5; clone_size: NA; d_call: TRBD2; cdr3_aa: CASSALAGVETQYF; cdr3_nt: TGTGCCAGCAGCGCCCTAGCGGGGGTGGAGACCCAGTACTTC
v_call: TRBV29-1; j_call: TRBJ2-5; clone_size: NA; d_call: TRBD2; cdr3_aa: CSTARTSGGWETQYF; cdr3_nt: TGCAGTACCGCGAGGACTAGCGGGGGCTGGGAGACCCAGTACTTC